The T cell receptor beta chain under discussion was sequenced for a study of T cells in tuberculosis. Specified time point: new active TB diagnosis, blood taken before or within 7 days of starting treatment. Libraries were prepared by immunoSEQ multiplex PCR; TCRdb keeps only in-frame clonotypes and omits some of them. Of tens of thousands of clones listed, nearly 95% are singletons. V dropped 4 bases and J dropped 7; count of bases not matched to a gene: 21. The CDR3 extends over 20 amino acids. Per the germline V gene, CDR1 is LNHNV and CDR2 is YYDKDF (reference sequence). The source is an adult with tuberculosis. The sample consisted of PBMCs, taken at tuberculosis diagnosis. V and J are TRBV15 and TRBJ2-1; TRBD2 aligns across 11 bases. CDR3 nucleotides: TGTGCCACCAGCACCAGAGCGTTGGCTAGCGGGAGGTTGTTAAAGAATGAGCAGTTCTTC. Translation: CATSTRALASGRLLKNEQFF. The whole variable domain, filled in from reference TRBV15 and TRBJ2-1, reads DAMVIQNPRYQVTQFGKPVTLSCSQTLNHNVMYWYQQKSSQAPKLLFHYYDKDFNNEADTPDNFQSRRPNTSFCFLDIRSPGLGDTAMYLCATSTRALASGRLLKNEQFFGPGTRLTVL.